This TCR beta chain emerged from a study of T cell responses to AZD1222 COVID-19 vaccine. Study-level findings and limits: Donors were largely white British and mainly female; clonal diversity was possibly underestimated.

Only in-frame clones appear in the TCRdb table, and some are missing; sequencing was by immunoSEQ multiplex PCR. The profile shows over 150,000 clones, just over 90% of them singletons. Concerning this clone itself: Its antigen is still unknown.

J was trimmed by 5 bases and V by 3 bases; bases with no gene match: 4. Looked up from germline, CDR1 is KGHDR and CDR2 is SFDVKD. This CDR3 has 15 residues. This TCR was sampled from an adult in good health. The chain couples TRBV24-1 to TRBJ2-5; 11 nucleotides match TRBD1. The specimen was peripheral blood, collected on day 0 of AZD1222 vaccination. CDR3 bases: TGTGCCACCAGTGATCGGGGACAGGGGGGCGAGACCCAGTACTTC. It translates to CATSDRGQGGETQYF.